The 26 T cell receptor beta chains presented below share a single source sample, sequenced in a study of T cell responses to AZD1222 COVID-19 vaccine. Sequencing was performed with immunoSEQ multiplex PCR; in TCRdb, only in-frame clones are kept and a portion is missing. The table has 100,000 to 150,000 clones, 88% seen once. The sample here was peripheral blood, taken on day 0 of AZD1222 vaccination. These receptors came from an adult in good health.

The chain combines TRBV7-9 with TRBJ1-1; no clear D. The V end lost 10 bases, the J end lost 0 bases, and 9 bases lay between the germline ends. The CDR3 sequence is 12 residues long. Germline V gives CDR1 SEHNR, CDR2 FQNEAQ (reference sequence). CDR3 loop: CAIPRLNTEAFF. The CDR3 DNA follows: TGTGCCATTCCCCGGTTGAACACTGAAGCTTTCTTT.

This clone occurred once. The rearrangement links TRBV12-3 or TRBV12-4 to TRBJ2-3; TRBD1 matches 7 bases. The CDR3 runs 13 residues. V shed 3 bases and J 6 bases; nucleotides not matched to a gene: 3. CDR3 protein: CASSLYRGDTQYF. The DNA for the CDR3 is TGTGCCAGCAGTTTGTACAGGGGTGATACGCAGTATTTT.

This rearrangement joins TRBV9 to TRBJ1-1; 8 bases are shared with TRBD1. CDR1 SGDLS and CDR2 YYNGEE come from the germline V gene. V lost 4 bases and J lost 1; bases outside the gene matches: 3. The length of the CDR3 is 14 residues. The CDR3 DNA follows: TGTGCCAGCAGCCTACAGGGGGGGAACACTGAAGCTTTCTTT. Protein: CASSLQGGNTEAFF. Based on the CDR3 plus reference TRBV9 and TRBJ1-1, the full variable domain is DSGVTQTPKHLITATGQRVTLRCSPRSGDLSVYWYQQSLDQGLQFLIQYYNGEERAKGNILERFSAQQFPDLHSELNLSSLELGDSALYFCASSLQGGNTEAFFGQGTRLTVV.

The CDR3 reads CASREMGLVLGGELFF. Written as DNA, the CDR3 is TGTGCCAGCAGGGAGATGGGGCTAGTGCTAGGCGGGGAGCTGTTTTTT. This chain joins TRBV7-2 and TRBJ2-2; D may be TRBD1 (5 bases). This CDR3 is 16 amino acids long. CDR1 is SGHTA and CDR2 is FQGNSA in the germline V gene. V lost 6 bases and J 7 bases, leaving 21 bases between the germline ends.

A single count supports this clone. This chain connects TRBV4-3 to TRBJ1-6; D may be TRBD1 (6 bases). Trimming pared 4 bases from V and 11 bases from J, leaving 15 bases between. The germline gives CDR1 LGHNA, CDR2 YSLEER. The CDR3 totals 14 residues. The CDR3 DNA reads TGCGCCAGCAGCCCCGGCGGTAGGGGGACACCCCTCCACTTT. Amino acids: CASSPGGRGTPLHF.

This clone was detected only a few times. The rearrangement joins TRBV5-4 to TRBJ2-2; 8 bases fit TRBD1. This CDR3 has 15 amino acids. The junction had 3 bases not matched to a gene; V was cut back by 5 bases and J by 0 bases. CDR1 and CDR2 (germline): SGHNT, YYREEE (reference sequence). The CDR3 DNA reads as TGTGCCAGCAGAACAGGGGGTACGAACACCGGGGAGCTGTTTTTT. Protein sequence: CASRTGGTNTGELFF.

The genes are TRBV11-1 and TRBJ1-2, with D maybe TRBD1 (5 bases). The V end was cut by 2 bases, the J end by 6 bases, with 13 bases between. The CDR3 is 14 residues long. The V gene's germline CDR1 is SGHAT and CDR2 FQDESV (reference sequence). CDR3 in amino acids: CASSLTGGDHGYTF. The CDR3, as DNA: TGTGCCAGCAGCTTAACCGGGGGGGATCATGGCTACACCTTC.

The J gene is TRBJ1-6, the V gene TRBV7-9; TRBD1 agrees at 7 bases. V lost 6 bases, J lost 5 bases, and 4 bases stayed unmatched. Looked up from germline, CDR1 is SEHNR and CDR2 is FQNEAQ (reference sequence). The CDR3 extends over 14 amino acids. The CDR3: CASRGDRDNSPLHF. The CDR3 DNA reads as TGTGCCAGCAGGGGCGACAGGGATAATTCACCCCTCCACTTT.

Only a few counts were recorded for this clone. The gene calls are TRBV7-9 and TRBJ2-3, with 7 nucleotides matching TRBD1. Germline V lookup: CDR1 SEHNR, CDR2 FQNEAQ (reference sequence). CDR3 size: 16 residues. Germline trimming cut 5 bases from V and 3 bases from J; bases unmatched to any gene: 11. The CDR3 nucleotides are TGTGCCAGCAGCCCTAGGGCGACAGGGTCTACAGATACGCAGTATTTT. Translation gives CASSPRATGSTDTQYF.

This clone has more than one count but fewer than ten. In DNA, the CDR3 is TGTGCCAGCAGCCCGACGGGGTGGTACGAGCAGTACTTC. Its translation: CASSPTGWYEQYF. The chain recombines TRBV7-2 with TRBJ2-7, with D possibly matching TRBD2 (5 bases). This CDR3 is built from 13 residues. Germline V gene lookup returns CDR1 SGHTA and CDR2 FQGNSA. The germline V and J ends were trimmed by 5 bases and 4 bases, with 12 bases remaining between them.

CDR3 region: CAAPEDGLNTEAFF. CDR3 nucleotide sequence: TGTGCCGCCCCGGAGGACGGATTGAACACTGAAGCTTTCTTT. The chain is built from TRBV6-5 and TRBJ1-1; D remains ambiguous. Trimming pared 11 bases from V and 0 bases from J, leaving 16 bases between. The CDR3 is 14 residues long. Per the germline V gene, CDR1 is MNHEY and CDR2 is SVGAGI.

V gene TRBV19 combines with J gene TRBJ2-7, with TRBD2 as a possible D gene (5 bases). The length of the CDR3 is 13 residues. Looked up from germline, CDR1 is LNHDA and CDR2 is SQIVND (reference sequence). With 4 bases removed from V and 6 bases from J, the gap between germline ends came to 13 bases. DNA for the CDR3: TGTGCCAGTAGTACTAGGACTTCCGGCGAGCAGTACTTC. This encodes CASSTRTSGEQYF.

The chain links TRBV12-3 or TRBV12-4 to TRBJ1-2, with 7 nucleotides matching TRBD1. The CDR3 has 13 amino acids. The V gene end was trimmed by 6 bases and the J gene end by 4 bases; junction bases not matched to a gene: 5. The CDR3: CASRKDRSYGYTF. CDR3 DNA sequence: TGTGCCAGCAGGAAGGACAGGAGCTATGGCTACACCTTC.

The V gene is TRBV15, the J gene TRBJ1-5; TRBD1 aligns across 7 bases. V lost 2 bases to trimming and J lost 4 bases; unmatched junction nucleotides: 5. This CDR3 has 15 amino acids. In germline, CDR1 is LNHNV, CDR2 YYDKDF (reference sequence). The CDR3 nucleotides read TGTGCCACCAGCAGAAGACAGGGCCTTAATCAGCCCCAGCATTTT. Residues: CATSRRQGLNQPQHF.

The chain has TRBV5-1 and TRBJ2-3, with D unclear. The CDR3 sequence is 13 residues long. The V gene's germline CDR1 is SGHRS and CDR2 YFSETQ. Deletions cut 2 bases from V and 4 bases from J, with 8 bases between. The CDR3 DNA sequence: TGCGCCAGCAGCTTCCCCGCATCAGATACGCAGTATTTT. This codes for CASSFPASDTQYF.

The chain recombines TRBV27 with TRBJ2-7; 8 positions match TRBD2. Germline CDR1 and CDR2: MNHEY and SMNVEV (reference sequence). The V segment lost 5 bases and the J segment 0 bases; nucleotides outside the gene matches: 6. This CDR3 has 15 residues. CDR3 sequence reads: CASSRAGTSSYEQYF. As DNA, the CDR3 is TGTGCCAGCAGTCGCGCGGGGACTAGCTCCTACGAGCAGTACTTC.

This chain uses TRBV27 with TRBJ2-7, with a weak D call TRBD2 (5 bases). CDR3 length: 15 residues. V was clipped by 2 bases and J by 3 bases, with 14 bases between them. Per the germline V gene, CDR1 is MNHEY and CDR2 is SMNVEV (reference sequence). The CDR3 nucleotides are TGTGCCAGCAGTTTACAACATGTAGAGGGCTACGAGCAGTACTTC. Its translation: CASSLQHVEGYEQYF.

The CDR3 protein is CATSTAQTGIHYGYTF. CDR3 DNA: TGTGCCACCAGCACTGCCCAAACAGGGATCCACTATGGCTACACCTTC. The chain links TRBV15 to TRBJ1-2; weak D call: TRBD1 (6 bases). The CDR3 is 16 amino acids. In germline, CDR1 is LNHNV, CDR2 YYDKDF (reference sequence). Trimming stripped 4 bases from V and 3 bases from J, with 18 bases between.

The V call is TRBV3-1 (or the pseudogene TRBV3-2), the J call TRBJ1-1; TRBD1 might be the D (5 bases). Trimming shortened V by 0 bases and J by 7 bases, and 9 bases separated the two germline ends. Germline loops: CDR1 LGHDT, CDR2 YNNKEL (reference sequence). The CDR3 totals 13 residues. In DNA, the CDR3 is TGTGCCAGCAGCCAAGAAGAGGACAATGAAGCTTTCTTT. This translates into CASSQEEDNEAFF.

The chain recombines TRBV7-3 with TRBJ1-2; D is ambiguous. Trimming stripped 1 base from V and 6 bases from J, with 6 bases between. CDR3 length: 12 amino acids. Germline V CDR1 and CDR2: SGHTA, FQGTGA. CDR3 sequence: CASSLSGNGYTF. DNA for the CDR3: TGTGCCAGCAGCTTAAGCGGGAATGGCTACACCTTC.

This rearrangement joins TRBV15 to TRBJ1-2; D is possibly TRBD1 (5 bases). The CDR3 contains 14 residues. The germline gives CDR1 LNHNV, CDR2 YYDKDF (reference sequence). V was pared by 3 bases and J by 3 bases, with 11 bases between. The CDR3 loop is CATSRTRGDYGYTF. The CDR3, as DNA: TGTGCCACCAGCAGGACTCGGGGGGACTATGGCTACACCTTC.

This chain links TRBV11-3 with TRBJ2-7; D might be TRBD1 (6 bases). Trimming pared 5 bases from V and 0 bases from J, leaving 17 bases between. Germline lookup yields CDR1 SGHNT and CDR2 YENEEA. There are 16 residues in the CDR3. CDR3 DNA sequence: TGTGCCAGCAGCCAAAGGGACACGTTAAGCTCCTACGAGCAGTACTTC. Encoded protein: CASSQRDTLSSYEQYF.

The chain couples TRBV11-3 to TRBJ2-5; D could derive from TRBD1 or TRBD2 (5 bases each). Trimming took 5 bases from V and 5 from J, leaving 18 bases between them. CDR1 is SGHNT, CDR2 YENEEA, per germline. This CDR3 is built from 15 residues. The CDR3 spells CASSPGAASRETQYF. The CDR3 region has the DNA TGTGCCAGCAGCCCCGGGGCAGCTAGCAGGGAGACCCAGTACTTC.

The chain combines TRBV18 with TRBJ2-7; 8 nucleotides align to TRBD1. V dropped 3 bases and J dropped 2; count of bases not matched to a gene: 6. The CDR3 totals 15 residues. Germline CDR1 is KGHSH and CDR2 is LQKENI. CDR3 DNA sequence: TGTGCCAGCTCACCCGGACAGGGCTCGGCCTACGAGCAGTACTTC. Protein sequence: CASSPGQGSAYEQYF.

This clone was observed a single time. This chain joins TRBV11-2 and TRBJ1-2; D not resolved. Germline CDR1 and CDR2: SGHAT and FQNNGV. Trimming removed 1 base from V and 8 bases from J, with 11 bases in between. The CDR3 length is 13 residues. This chain's CDR3 is CASSLVLGKGYTF. CDR3 bases: TGTGCCAGCAGCTTAGTCCTAGGGAAGGGCTACACCTTC.

This clone was detected a few times. Here the CDR3 DNA reads TGTGCCAGCAGTTTAGCTGGCGGTTTCTCCTACAATGAGCAGTTCTTC. Protein product: CASSLAGGFSYNEQFF. This rearrangement joins TRBV27 to TRBJ2-1; unclear D gene. Germline loops: CDR1 MNHEY, CDR2 SMNVEV (reference sequence). V was cut by 2 bases and J by 0 bases, with 11 bases left in between. The CDR3 sequence is 16 residues long.